Here is one T cell receptor (beta chain) with its context. Its target is unknown. The donors were healthy bone marrow donors. This sample is part of a study of cytomegalovirus exposure and HLA in healthy donors. Overall study findings and caveats: Previously analyzed data showed that most TCR beta V segments were productive at a frequency of about 90% or about 30%. In all likelihood, a cluster of highly shared sequence variants was a sequencing artifact. In vitro data verified a few CMV-associated chains as specific for CMV antigens.

The study ran its PCR with 60 Vbeta and 13 Jbeta primers. This table comes from immunoSEQ multiplex PCR, and its TCRdb copy is limited to in-frame clones, with some not included. This table holds fewer than 200,000 clones. Trimming cost V 3 bases and J 3 bases; bases outside gene matches: 14. Germline V lookup: CDR1 SGDLS, CDR2 YYNGEE. This CDR3 has 18 residues. Sequencing was done on a sample of PBMCs. The TCR was taken from a man aged 30 to 45 in good health and CMV-seronegative. This chain connects TRBV9 to TRBJ2-2, with TRBD1 identical over 7 bases. Here the CDR3 reads CASSANRPRQGYTGELFF. In DNA form, the CDR3 reads TGTGCCAGCAGCGCCAACAGACCTCGACAGGGATACACCGGGGAGCTGTTTTTT.